The 9 T cell receptor beta chains reported below all come from one sample, sequenced in a study of blood T cell repertoires in COVID-19. TCRdb's copy holds only in-frame clones and misses some; the assay was immunoSEQ multiplex PCR. Of approximately 180,000 clones listed, around 76% are singletons. Sequencing was done on a sample of PBMCs or T cells enriched from blood (not recorded which). The receptors derive from a woman aged 45-65 years with acute COVID-19.

The V call is TRBV7-9, the J call TRBJ2-1; 7 bases align to TRBD1. The CDR3 loop spans 15 amino acids. Trimming at V came to 7 bases and at J to 2 bases, leaving 8 bases not matched to a gene. Germline V gene lookup returns CDR1 SEHNR and CDR2 FQNEAQ (reference sequence). The CDR3 is CASTPRDRTYNEQFF. CDR3 DNA: TGTGCCAGCACGCCACGGGACAGAACCTACAATGAGCAGTTCTTC.

This clone appeared a few times. The chain uses TRBV3-1 (or the pseudogene TRBV3-2) and TRBJ1-5; 7 bases map to TRBD1. V lost 0 bases to trimming and J lost 5 bases; unmatched junction nucleotides: 7. The CDR3 covers 16 residues. CDR1 and CDR2 from the germline V gene are LGHDT and YNNKEL (reference sequence). In DNA, the CDR3 is TGTGCCAGCAGCCAAGAGTACAGGGGCAAGGATCAGCCCCAGCATTTT. Its protein product is CASSQEYRGKDQPQHF.

V and J are TRBV6-2 or TRBV6-3 and TRBJ2-3, with 7 bases matching TRBD1. The CDR3 has 13 residues. Germline V gene sequence: CDR1 MNHEY, CDR2 SVGEGT. Trimming took 5 bases from V and 9 from J; bases not matched to a gene: 8. The chain's CDR3 is CASSRQGSGTQYF. In nucleotides, the CDR3 is TGTGCCAGCAGTCGACAGGGATCAGGAACGCAGTATTTT.

The chain links TRBV6-5 to TRBJ1-1, with a weak D call TRBD1 (6 bases). Trimming left V 6 bases short and J 9 bases short, with 11 bases between. In germline, CDR1 is MNHEY, CDR2 SVGAGI. This CDR3 spans 11 amino acids. In DNA, the CDR3 is TGTGCCAGCAGGAACCAGGGGCAAGCTTTCTTT. This codes for CASRNQGQAFF.

The rearrangement links TRBV7-9 to TRBJ1-5; 9 bases fit TRBD1. This CDR3 comprises 13 residues. The trim removed 9 bases at V and 4 bases at J, leaving 4 bases unmatched. The germline V gene encodes CDR1 SEHNR and CDR2 FQNEAQ (reference sequence). CDR3: CASGGTGNQPQHF. The DNA for the CDR3 is TGTGCCAGTGGGGGGACAGGGAATCAGCCCCAGCATTTT.

The chain carries TRBV29-1 and TRBJ2-3, with a weak D call TRBD2 (6 bases). Trimming left V 5 bases short and J 6 bases short, with 18 bases between. From germline, CDR1 is SQVTM and CDR2 ANQGSEA. The CDR3 spans 14 residues. The CDR3 nucleotides are TGCAGCGTTCTCCTAGCGCCGTGGGGCGATACGCAGTATTTT. Translated: CSVLLAPWGDTQYF.

The CDR3 is CASSGNRDSKQPLNNSPLHF. The CDR3 region has the DNA TGTGCCAGCAGTGGAAACCGGGACAGCAAACAACCCCTAAATAATTCACCCCTCCACTTT. This chain uses TRBV6-1 with TRBJ1-6, with 7 bases fitting TRBD1. Germline V gene lookup returns CDR1 MNHNS and CDR2 SASEGT. V shed 4 bases, J shed 5 bases, and the junction held 20 bases outside the gene matches. This CDR3 has 20 residues.

V is TRBV29-1 and J is TRBJ1-5, with unresolved D. The CDR3 runs to 10 residues. The ends were cut back, 4 bases at V and 7 bases at J, with 5 bases in the middle. Germline CDR1 is SQVTM and CDR2 is ANQGSEA. Here the CDR3 DNA reads TGCAGCGTTGGTGGCCAGCCCCAGCATTTT. Encoded protein: CSVGGQPQHF.

Only a few counts were recorded for this clone. The CDR3 bases are TGTGCCAGCAGCTTGGAGCGCAAACACACAGATACGCAGTATTTT. Translating it yields CASSLERKHTDTQYF. This chain connects TRBV7-8 to TRBJ2-3, with D unresolved. Germline V CDR1 and CDR2: SGHVS, FQNEAQ. This CDR3 contains 15 residues. Deletions cut 3 bases from V and 2 bases from J, with 12 bases between. The full variable domain, completed using reference TRBV7-8 and TRBJ2-3, is GAGVSQSPRYKVAKRGQDVALRCDPISGHVSLFWYQQALGQGPEFLTYFQNEAQLDKSGLPSDRFFAERPEGSVSTLKIQRTQQEDSAVYLCASSLERKHTDTQYFGPGTRLTVL.